This T cell receptor beta chain originates from a study of cytomegalovirus exposure and HLA in healthy donors (dated by TCRdb to 2016 to 2017). About the full investigation: An earlier analysis of some 600 of the donors reported about 260 Gb of sequence data and around 120 million unique TCR beta sequences obtained from 180 million or so T cells. The study combined high-throughput TCR immunosequencing, statistical association of individual TCRs with disease status, and machine learning to predict cytomegalovirus infection status. All discovery cohort repertoires had been generated on a single sequencing platform. Using immunosequencing, the study profiled T cell repertoires from about 650 subjects and related those repertoires to cytomegalovirus serostatus. Donor age, sex, ethnicity and CMV serostatus were collected together with the repertoire data. The study aimed to test whether cataloging public T cell receptors could reveal signatures of past pathogen exposure. Of the 350 to 400 genotyped donors, 65% to 90% fell in the genetic ancestry cluster associated with self-reported Caucasian donors. In addition to the first cohort of several hundred subjects, a separate validation cohort of around 110 different subjects was used. In a later analysis, previously published TCR beta repertoires from 670 or so donors were re-analyzed and high-resolution HLA genotyping was added so that TCR occurrence patterns could be studied. A handful of DR-DQ haplotypes were handled as single units for association and clustering because linkage in the cohort was strong. To decide whether each TCR beta V gene segment behaved as functional or pseudogenic, an earlier analysis of some 600 of the donors relied on high-throughput TCR beta sequencing. The number of typed donors differed by locus: about 620-630 for A, B, C, DRB1 and DQB1; some 500 for DQA1; 606 for DPA1; and 450 to 480 for DPB1. Class I and class II HLA loci were covered by the typing at four-digit resolution. A later genetic analysis took genome-wide SNP genotypes for about 60% of the roughly 670 donors and used that subset as a discovery cohort. Approximately 300 gigabases of sequencing data and some 85 million unique TCR sequences were included in an early release covering 550 to 650 HLA-typed donors. Among 300 to 500 genotyped donors of the cohort, an average of around 240,000 unique TCR beta nucleotide sequences was sequenced per donor, of which 15% to 20% were non-productive. In the later analysis, no new phenotypic data were used to find candidate immune exposures; instead, reliance was placed on TCR beta sequences and their occurrence across donors. The paper as a whole reports these results and caveats: The earlier analysis of 587 of the donors excluded some 15 rarely observed V segments, including chromosome 9 orphons, because counts were too low. A later analysis found that TCR association rates varied across HLA loci, with DRB1 alleles showing the most associated TCRs and HLA-C alleles the fewest. A group of highly shared sequence variants was considered likely to be a technical artifact of the sequencing pipeline. The only immune exposure information available for the cohort was CMV serostatus. Linkage disequilibrium might explain the correlated functional status among segregating V segments, but an unknown experimental factor could not be excluded. A later analysis found that most CMV-associated TCR beta chains appeared HLA-restricted, with HLA associations seemingly driven largely by CMV exposure. In a later analysis, 16,951 TCR beta sequences were associated with specific HLA alleles at a false discovery rate of 0.05. The 87-base-pair reads could not distinguish some IMGT-functional V segments, including TRBV6-2 and TRBV6-3, so those segments were excluded. This cohort had only TCR beta chains sequenced, and the lack of alpha or paired-chain data limited which features could be detected. When HLA alleles, especially DR and DQ, strongly co-occurred, attributing TCR associations to individual alleles was difficult. In both the original and validation cohorts, the classifier was reported to diagnose cytomegalovirus status with high specificity and sensitivity. A later analysis reported that several top co-occurrence clusters appeared linked to parvovirus B19, influenza, CMV and Epstein-Barr virus. The presence/absence analyses assumed that sequencing depth was roughly uniform across donors, and that assumption may not be true. In a later analysis, HLA-associated TCR beta chains were found to be more clonally expanded and to have lower generation probabilities than equally common non-associated chains. It was suggested by the authors that the approach could potentially be generalized to other disease states and immunological phenotypes. Because HLA typing was unavailable for some donors at each locus, only the typed subset was used in association tests. In a later genetic analysis, fewer N-insertions in productive TCRs were reported among donors in an Asian-associated ancestry cluster than the roughly 640-donor mean. Across donors, most TCR sequences were observed very rarely, whereas some public TCRs were present in many individuals. A few of the identified cytomegalovirus-associated TCR beta chains were confirmed in vitro to be specific for cytomegalovirus antigens. A total of 150 to 200 TCR beta chains were listed by the study as associated with cytomegalovirus. An association between a missense DCLRE1C variant and V-gene and J-gene trimming of TCR beta chains was found in a later genetic analysis and replicated in an independent cohort. In an earlier analysis of over 550 of the donors, most TCR beta V segments were observed in productive rearrangements about 87% or about 30% of the time, broadly matching IMGT annotations. A further reported finding was that TCR beta sequences accurately predicted the HLA-A and HLA-B alleles for most subjects in the first cohort.

As to this clone: Its antigen is unknown. The sample holds no much larger clone one base away, and base qualities are not on file.

Library method: the immunoSEQ multiplex PCR assay. The multiplex PCR relied on a mix of 60 forward primers for TCR Vbeta segments and 13 reverse primers for TCR Jbeta segments. The CDR3 region of rearranged TCR beta genes was amplified from genomic DNA by a multiplex PCR assay. Amplified TCR beta libraries were sequenced as 87-base-pair reads on the Illumina HiSeq System. The study's own analysis went as follows. A later analysis counted about 80 million unique TCR beta chains across the 650 to 800 repertoires, and some 11 million of these chains were shared by at least two donors. Raw reads were error-corrected and collapsed into unique sequences with a nearest-neighbor algorithm that merged closely related sequences to remove PCR and sequencing errors. CDR3 sequences were aligned to IMGT reference sequences to assign V, D and J gene segments. Each retained sequence needed at least a six-nucleotide match to both a V gene segment and a J gene segment. A rearrangement was called productive if the CDR3 had no stop codons and remained in frame with V and J, and every other rearrangement was called non-productive. Following IMGT convention, CDR3 was defined as the stretch from the second conserved V-encoded cysteine up to the conserved J-encoded phenylalanine. The earlier analysis of about 570 of the donors excluded any sequence lacking an unambiguous match to a single V gene segment. In an earlier analysis of several hundred of the donors, a V segment was called functional when productive rearrangements were above 56.7%, and segregating when the standard deviation between donors exceeded 5%. To diagnose cytomegalovirus status from the catalog of TCR beta chain sequences, a statistical classification framework was built. In a later analysis, V and J genes were assigned by comparing TCR nucleotide sequences against IMGT/GENE-DB human TR gene sequences. Using the TCRdist pipeline, a later analysis assigned CDR3 sequences along with most-parsimonious VDJ recombination scenarios. In a later analysis, every TCR beta chain was defined by the combination of its CDR3 amino acid sequence and its V-gene family, and reads without a unique V-gene family were dropped. As a way to deal with suspected cross-contamination and a sequencing artifact, a later analysis dropped hundreds of nucleotide sequences that were highly shared and had low generation probability. In a later analysis, a clonal expansion index was calculated for each public chain from normalized within-repertoire ranks of inferred template counts. In a later analysis, generation probabilities were computed with a VDJ recombination model fitted to out-of-frame rearrangements, and the resulting probabilities were checked against IGoR. In a later analysis, hypergeometric tests were used to score TCR-TCR, TCR-HLA and TCR-CMV co-occurrence, with a repertoire-size bias correction applied to TCR pairs. False discovery rates were estimated in a later analysis by permuting HLA or CMV assignments 20 times. In a later analysis, co-occurring TCRs were grouped using DBSCAN, and TCRdist sequence similarity was added for clustering within HLA-allele-positive subsets. Repertoires with fewer than 30,000 or more than 120,000 public chains were left out of co-occurrence clustering, as were a handful of repertoires with anomalous nucleotide sharing. Here the immuneACCESS table is served through TCRdb, limited to in-frame sequences with V and J called. Missing clones are a known gap in these copies; in checked studies unresolved V genes cover under half, and the rest lacks a known reason. V, J and clone size derive from that table, while D and trimming were established from the DNA sequence. The sample profile shows roughly 200,000 clones; 80% to 85% of them were found once. The ten biggest clones cover about 1.7% of the sample.

The cohort consisted of 666 healthy bone marrow donors. At the time of sampling, all cohort members were nominally healthy, though unrecorded immune exposures were likely present. The donor tested CMV seronegative, placing the donor among the approximately 360 seronegative members of the cohort. A peripheral blood sample was provided by each donor, and peripheral blood mononuclear cells were used for TCR beta sequencing. Genomic DNA extraction from the blood cell samples was performed with the Qiagen DNeasy Blood Extraction Kit. CDR1 and CDR2 were assigned from the germline V gene as SGDLS and YYNGEE. From cysteine to phenylalanine, the CDR3 is 17 amino acids long. The sequence is cut down to CDR3 DNA, 51 bases in frame from base 1. The junction carries 23 bases between V and J, which are trimmed by 4 bases and 4 bases respectively.

Recombination linked TRBV9 to TRBJ1-2, with the D segment identity uncertain. Material for sequencing was PBMCs. The TCR comes from a woman under 30 in good health and CMV-seronegative. The CDR3 has the sequence CASSLLEAPGNGYGYTF. The DNA is as follows: TGTGCCAGCAGCCTCCTCGAGGCGCCTGGTAATGGCTATGGCTACACCTTC.